This is a list of T cell receptor beta chains from one sample in a study of blood T cell repertoires in COVID-19. Repertoires were generated with immunoSEQ multiplex PCR, while TCRdb's copy carries only in-frame clones and drops some. This table has tens of thousands of clones, about 86% appearing once. The source material was peripheral blood. The origin of the receptors is a man in his 70s with acute or convalescent COVID-19. The CDR3 runs from the conserved cysteine through the conserved F or W. D genes are given only for firm matches. Clone sizes are given selectively: once, few, many, or a class where the clone is expanded.

d_call,j_call,clone_size,v_call,cdr3_nt,cdr3_aa
-,TRBJ1-2,-,TRBV7-6,TGTGCCAGCAGCTTAGAGGAGGGGTACTATGGCTACACCTTC,CASSLEEGYYGYTF
TRBD1,TRBJ2-1,-,TRBV5-1,TGCGCCAGCAGCTTGGGACAGGGTCTGTACAATGAGCAGTTCTTC,CASSLGQGLYNEQFF
TRBD1,TRBJ2-7,-,TRBV7-9,TGTGCCAGCAGCTTAGCGGGGGGACAGGGCTACGAGCAGTACTTC,CASSLAGGQGYEQYF
TRBD1,TRBJ1-1,-,TRBV27,TGTGCCAGCAGCTGGACAGGAATGAACACTGAAGCTTTCTTT,CASSWTGMNTEAFF
TRBD1,TRBJ1-5,-,TRBV4-1,TGCGCCAGCAGCCGAGGGGGCGGCAATCAGCCCCAGCATTTT,CASSRGGGNQPQHF
-,TRBJ2-2,-,TRBV25-1,TGTGCCACCCAACACAGGGACACCGGGGAGCTGTTTTTT,CATQHRDTGELFF
TRBD1,TRBJ2-7,-,TRBV18,TGTGCCAGCTCACCACTACAGGGGTGGGACGAGCAGTACTTC,CASSPLQGWDEQYF
-,TRBJ1-1,once,TRBV27,TGTGCCAGCAGTTTATCGGGGGACTACACTGAAGCTTTCTTT,CASSLSGDYTEAFF
-,TRBJ1-4,-,TRBV6-5,TGTGCCAGCAGAGGCCCCCAGGATGAAAAACTGTTTTTT,CASRGPQDEKLFF
-,TRBJ1-5,-,TRBV6-4,TGTGCCAGCGCCCCCCGGGGCAATCAGCCCCAGCATTTT,CASAPRGNQPQHF
-,TRBJ1-5,-,TRBV15,TGTGCCACCAGCAGAGGGACAGCACAGCCCCAGCATTTT,CATSRGTAQPQHF
TRBD1,TRBJ1-6,-,TRBV6-5,TGTGCCAGCAGACCTTCGACAGGGGGGAATTCACCCCTCCACTTT,CASRPSTGGNSPLHF
-,TRBJ1-3,-,TRBV7-2,TGTGCCAGCAGCTTAGACCCAGGGGTTGGAAACACCATATATTTT,CASSLDPGVGNTIYF
-,TRBJ2-2,few,TRBV12-3/TRBV12-4,TGTGCCAGCACCCGGGTATGGACCGGGGAGCTGTTTTTT,CASTRVWTGELFF
TRBD1,TRBJ1-5,-,TRBV6-2/TRBV6-3,TGTGCCAGCAGTCCACCACCACGAGGGGGCTATCAGCCCCAGCATTTT,CASSPPPRGGYQPQHF
-,TRBJ1-2,-,TRBV7-9,TGTGCCAGCAGCTCCGCGGGTTTGAACTATGGCTACACCTTC,CASSSAGLNYGYTF
-,TRBJ1-6,-,TRBV19,TGTGCCAGTAGTATAGGCAGCGCAAGTTCTAATTCACCCCTCCACTTT,CASSIGSASSNSPLHF
-,TRBJ1-4,-,TRBV6-2/TRBV6-3,TGTGCCAGCAGTCCCGCTTTGGGGAGTGCGGTGTTTTTT,CASSPALGSAVFF
-,TRBJ1-1,few,TRBV4-3,TGCGCCAGCAGCCAAGATATTCTCGTCACTGAAGCTTTCTTT,CASSQDILVTEAFF
-,TRBJ1-4,few,TRBV18,TGTGCCAGCTCAAGTAACGAGGAAAAACTGTTTTTT,CASSSNEEKLFF
-,TRBJ1-2,-,TRBV28,TGTGCCAGCAGGGCACCCCCAGAACCAGGGGATGGCTACACCTTC,CASRAPPEPGDGYTF
-,TRBJ2-7,-,TRBV30,TGTGCCTGGAGTGAGCAGGGCTACGAGCAGTACTTC,CAWSEQGYEQYF
-,TRBJ1-5,-,TRBV5-6,TGTGCCAGCAGCTTGGGCGGGGGAAATAGCAATCAGCCCCAGCATTTT,CASSLGGGNSNQPQHF
-,TRBJ1-1,-,TRBV27,TGTGCCAGAGAGACAGGCGTAGAGACTGAAGCTTTCTTT,CARETGVETEAFF
TRBD2,TRBJ2-1,-,TRBV19,TGTGCCAGTAGTATCCCTTCCAACGGGGGAGGGCTCAACAATGAGCAGTTCTTC,CASSIPSNGGGLNNEQFF
TRBD2,TRBJ2-1,-,TRBV6-1,TGTGCCAGCAGTGAAGTGCTAGCGGGGGGTTACCAGTTCTTC,CASSEVLAGGYQFF
TRBD2,TRBJ2-3,-,TRBV14,TGTGCCAGCAGCCAAGTACAGGGCTTGGGGACTAGTCTTGGCGATACGCAGTATTTT,CASSQVQGLGTSLGDTQYF
TRBD1,TRBJ1-2,-,TRBV7-2,TGTGCCAGCAGCCCCGGGACAGGGGGCGACGGCTACACCTTC,CASSPGTGGDGYTF
-,TRBJ1-3,once,TRBV5-1,TGCGCCAGCAGCCTGGCAGGGGAAACTGGAAACACCATATATTTT,CASSLAGETGNTIYF
TRBD2,TRBJ2-7,-,TRBV5-1,TGCGCCAGCAGCCTGGGGGGAGGGCTAGCGGCCTACGAGCAGTACTTC,CASSLGGGLAAYEQYF
TRBD1,TRBJ1-3,-,TRBV30,TGTGCCTGGGATACTGGGACAGGGCAGAACACCATATATTTT,CAWDTGTGQNTIYF
TRBD1,TRBJ1-2,-,TRBV20-1,TGCAGTGCCAGGGACAGCTATGGCTACACCTTC,CSARDSYGYTF
-,TRBJ2-1,-,TRBV29-1,TGCAGCGTTGAATGGAGCGCGCCCGCTTCGTTCTTC,CSVEWSAPASFF